A selection of T cell receptor beta chains follows, all from one sample in a study of blood T cell repertoires in COVID-19. The table came from immunoSEQ multiplex PCR; TCRdb's copy has only in-frame clones and leaves some out. The sample consists of 50,000 to 70,000 clones, approximately 88% of them appearing once. Sequenced input: peripheral blood. Receptors originate from a man in his 70s with active COVID-19. Each CDR3 is given without its conserved first and last residue. Size values are once, few and many counts, or a class for expanded clones, and some rows have none.

V	size	CDR3
TRBV28	many	ASSSSRASNQPQH
TRBV28	.	ASSLGGLSTTDTQY
TRBV5-1	.	ASSGGLAGLEQF
TRBV3-1/TRBV3-2	.	ASSQRTSGRITGELF
TRBV5-1	.	ASSSPARSSYNEQF
TRBV2	.	ASSTVAGANYNEQF
TRBV9	.	ASSWTPGAYEQY
TRBV28	.	ASTFPGGKNEKLF
TRBV5-1	.	ASTGTSGNNEQF
TRBV7-2	.	ASGADTDNEQF
TRBV5-1	.	ASSSHVTSYNEQF
TRBV7-2	few	ASSPTLGEPNYGYT
TRBV7-9	.	ASSQTGKNEKLF
TRBV13	few	ASSLGGAGLAGPTDTQY
TRBV18	many	ASSLPGQSADTQY
TRBV7-8	once	ASSLPSGKSFRSGANVLT
TRBV5-1	.	ASSLGPGEETQY
TRBV25-1	.	ASSDGAGVAYNEQF
TRBV7-9	.	ASSSGQGGTGANVLT
TRBV7-2	.	ASSFQRGPQETQY
TRBV14	.	ASSLIRLAGANEQF
TRBV30	.	AWTTSATNEQY
TRBV2	.	ASRRATYEQY
TRBV7-8	.	ASSSPQTGTSFEQY
TRBV5-4	few	ASSGTSGRASSYEQY
TRBV7-3	.	ASSPGRASAETQY
TRBV4-3	few	ASSQGTGSYNEQF
TRBV11-3	.	ASSLGSGRAADTQY
TRBV7-9	.	ASSQSMQMTEAF
TRBV5-1	.	ASSPRGPVSSYNEQF
TRBV19	.	ASTPQEGYLEAF
TRBV7-2	.	ASSLAGGTDTQY
TRBV10-3	.	AIRQADSYEQY
TRBV7-2	.	ASSPSGRVNEQF
TRBV9	.	ASSAQGALDTEAF
TRBV3-1/TRBV3-2	.	ASRAGNSFYGYT
TRBV6-2/TRBV6-3	.	ASSYMAGGYEQY
TRBV7-2	.	ASSLGPADTQY
TRBV6-5	.	ASSRTGPYGYT
TRBV19	.	ASSTAGGINSPLH
TRBV27	.	ASSRFKDSQETQY
TRBV18	.	ASSPGQKETQY
TRBV19	.	ASSISGQGKNEQF
TRBV9	.	ASSVGLDNSPLH
TRBV3-1/TRBV3-2	.	ASSLAAGGIQLF
TRBV14	.	ASSPLAGGANVLT
TRBV7-2	.	ASSLSGTVAKNIQY
TRBV4-3	.	ASSQGVGASGNTIY
TRBV7-6	.	ASSLGGGGSREQY
TRBV27	.	ASSLDRGRDEQF
TRBV2	once	ASMGLAPGELF